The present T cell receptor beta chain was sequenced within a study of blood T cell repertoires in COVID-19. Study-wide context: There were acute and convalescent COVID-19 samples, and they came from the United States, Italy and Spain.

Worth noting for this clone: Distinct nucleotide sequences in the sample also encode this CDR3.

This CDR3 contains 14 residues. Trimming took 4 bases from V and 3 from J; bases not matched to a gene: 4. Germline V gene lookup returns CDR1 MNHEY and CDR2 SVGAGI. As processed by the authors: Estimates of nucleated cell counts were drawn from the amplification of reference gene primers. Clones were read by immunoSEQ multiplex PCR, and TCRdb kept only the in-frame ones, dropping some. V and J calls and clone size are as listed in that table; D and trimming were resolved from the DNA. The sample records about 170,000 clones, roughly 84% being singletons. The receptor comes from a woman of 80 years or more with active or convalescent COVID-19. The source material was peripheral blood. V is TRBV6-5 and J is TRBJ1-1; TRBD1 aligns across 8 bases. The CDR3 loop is CASSWTGRDTEAFF. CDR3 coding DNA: TGTGCCAGCAGTTGGACAGGGAGGGACACTGAAGCTTTCTTT.